Listed here is a single T cell receptor (beta chain). In its sample, this clone was seen many times. Its antigen specificity is not known. No base qualities exist here, and no much larger clone lies one base off it. This record belongs to a study of T cells after posttransplantation cyclophosphamide (dated by TCRdb to 2015 to 2016). Some background on the complete study: T cell repertoire reconstitution was tracked by TRB sequencing after myeloablative bone marrow transplantation in which posttransplantation cyclophosphamide was used as GVHD prophylaxis. In 3 patients, TRB sequencing was also performed on up to 3 more blood samples taken 2 to 5.2 years after transplant, and in a handful of patients, pretransplant blood was also TRB-sequenced. Antigen receptor sequencing was done on samples from roughly 35 PTCy-treated patients and from over 15 related bone marrow donors of those patients. Blood from all 35 or so PTCy patients who had 1-year posttransplant specimens underwent TRB sequencing. Public TRB sequences were queried against a database of over 3,000 sequences associated with responses to pathogens, tumor antigens, self-antigens and alloantigens. Because TRA and TRB clonality were tightly correlated in fewer than 10 samples, subsequent TCR analyses were focused on TRB only.

TRB sequencing was run on genomic DNA with either the immunoSEQ assay at survey resolution or the hsTCRB kit. The authors' pipeline ran thus. Initial read processing used immunoSEQ software, and repertoire analyses used the LymphoSeq R package. Clonality was calculated as 1 minus normalized Shannon entropy, and the Gini coefficient was also calculated for each TRB dataset. To infer phenotypes in unsorted samples, TRB sequences from sorted subsets of the recipient or donor were mapped onto unsorted samples from the same recipient. In its TCRdb copy, this immuneACCESS table keeps in-frame sequences only and misses some clones. Where compared with another copy, unresolved V genes explain less than half of these, and the others have no known cause. V, J and clone size reflect that table, while D and trimming were determined from the DNA. The table gives over 35,000 clones for this sample, with none occurring only once. In total, the top ten clones hold 2.5% of the sample.

Its CDR3 holds 13 amino acids, cysteine through phenylalanine. The DNA shown is the 39-base CDR3, in frame from base 1. At the junction V is shortened by 7 bases and J by 3 bases; bases outside the gene matches: 2. CDR1 LNHDA and CDR2 SQIVND are derived from the germline V gene (reference sequence). Related bone marrow donors provided peripheral blood samples on the day of marrow donation. Peripheral blood and bone marrow mononuclear cells were isolated by Ficoll-Hypaque density centrifugation and cryopreserved. Paper-wide results and their limitations: Across the 35 to 55 patients, TRB clonality was highly associated with recipient CMV seropositivity and CMV reactivation, and diversity with PTCy was similar to that in the CNI/methotrexate controls. The TRB repertoires of T cells infiltrating skin or the GI tract showed only limited overlap with the TRB repertoires found in blood. Donor-recipient similarity was low at 1-2 months but rose over the first year, and later blood repertoires were often dominated by donor CD8+ memory clones.

Here the chain combines TRBV19 and TRBJ1-4; 7 bases in the junction line up with TRBD1. The source material was PBMCs. The receptor comes from a man aged 50 or older in good health, CMV-negative, and a related stem cell transplant donor. The CDR3 protein sequence reads: CASNTGANEKLFF. The nucleotides read TGTGCCAGTAATACAGGGGCTAATGAAAAACTGTTTTTT.